The clone carrying this TCR beta chain was seen just once. These data belong to a study of blood T cell repertoires in COVID-19. This CDR3 contains 14 residues. Germline CDR1 reads SQVTM; CDR2 reads ANQGSEA. The V end lost 6 bases, the J end lost 5 bases, and 16 bases lay between the germline ends. Per the study methods: Counts of nucleated cells, estimated from reference gene primer amplification, were obtained. Some clones are missing from TCRdb's copy, which holds only in-frame ones; the method was immunoSEQ multiplex PCR. The V and J calls and clone size were taken over from that table, and D and trimming were inferred from the DNA. The repertoire has approximately 300,000 clones, 90% of them found once; the top ten carry 0.95% to 1.3%.

This chain links TRBV29-1 with TRBJ1-4, with TRBD1 as a possible D gene (6 bases). This TCR came from a woman between 35 and 50 years old with COVID-19, enrolled during active disease. The sequencing input was peripheral blood. The CDR3 spells CSVHLGTFNEKLFF. The CDR3 DNA reads as TGCAGCGTCCATCTCGGGACATTCAATGAAAAACTGTTTTTT. The variable domain in full, completed from reference TRBV29-1 and TRBJ1-4, reads SAVISQKPSRDICQRGTSLTIQCQVDSQVTMMFWYRQQPGQSLTLIATANQGSEATYESGFVIDKFPISRPNLTFSTLTVSNMSPEDSSIYLCSVHLGTFNEKLFFGSGTQLSVL.